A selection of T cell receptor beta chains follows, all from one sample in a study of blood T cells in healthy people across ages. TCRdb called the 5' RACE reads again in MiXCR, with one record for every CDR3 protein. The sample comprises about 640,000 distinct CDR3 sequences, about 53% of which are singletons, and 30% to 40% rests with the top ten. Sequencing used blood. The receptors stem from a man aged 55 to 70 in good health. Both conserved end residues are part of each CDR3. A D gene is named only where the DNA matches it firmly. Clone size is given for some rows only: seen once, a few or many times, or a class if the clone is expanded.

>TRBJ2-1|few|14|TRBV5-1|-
CASRPTNPVDEQFF
TGCGCCAGCAGGCCGACCAACCCCGTCGATGAGCAGTTCTTC
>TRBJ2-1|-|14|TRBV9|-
CASSLTTHSDEQFF
TGTGCCAGCAGCCTGACGACTCACTCGGACGAGCAGTTCTTC
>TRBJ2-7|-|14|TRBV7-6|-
CASSSSDSSYEQYF
TGTGCCAGCAGCTCCTCGGACTCATCCTACGAGCAGTACTTC
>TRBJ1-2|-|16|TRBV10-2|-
CASSDYRAGTNYGYTF
TGCGCCAGCAGTGATTACAGGGCGGGAACTAACTATGGCTACACCTTC
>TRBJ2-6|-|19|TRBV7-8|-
CASSLGGGGVLSGANVLTF
TGTGCCAGCAGCCTTGGGGGTGGAGGAGTCCTATCTGGGGCCAACGTCCTGACTTTC
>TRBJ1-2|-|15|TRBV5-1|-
CASSTTGSFSHGYTF
TGCGCCAGCAGCACCACAGGGAGCTTTAGCCATGGCTACACCTTC
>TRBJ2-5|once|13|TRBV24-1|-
CATAYLGQETQYF
TGTGCCACAGCTTATTTGGGCCAAGAGACCCAGTACTTC
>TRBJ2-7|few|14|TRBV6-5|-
CATQINSGTYEQYF
TGTGCCACCCAAATAAATAGCGGTACCTACGAGCAGTACTTC
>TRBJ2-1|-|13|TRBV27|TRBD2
CAIKSGGADEQFF
TGTGCCATCAAGAGCGGGGGGGCAGATGAGCAGTTCTTC
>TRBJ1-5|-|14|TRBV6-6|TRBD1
CASNLQGGHQPQHF
TGTGCCAGCAACCTACAGGGGGGGCATCAGCCCCAGCATTTT
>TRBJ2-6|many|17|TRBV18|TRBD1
CASSPKETGYGANVLTF
TGTGCCAGCTCACCAAAAGAGACAGGGTATGGGGCCAACGTCCTGACTTTC
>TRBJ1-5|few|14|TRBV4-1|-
CASSQQGSNQPQHF
TGCGCCAGCAGCCAGCAGGGGTCCAATCAGCCCCAGCATTTT
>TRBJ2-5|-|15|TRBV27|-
CASRPNRDRSGEQYF
TGTGCCAGCAGGCCAAACCGGGATCGGTCGGGGGAGCAGTACTTC
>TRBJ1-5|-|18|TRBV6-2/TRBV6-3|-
CASSYSNGQGLSNQPQHF
TGTGCCAGCAGTTACTCGAATGGGCAGGGCCTAAGCAATCAGCCCCAGCATTTT
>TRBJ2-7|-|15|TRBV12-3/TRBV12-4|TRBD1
CASSFGTGGQDEQYF
TGTGCCAGCAGTTTCGGGACAGGGGGCCAGGACGAGCAGTACTTC
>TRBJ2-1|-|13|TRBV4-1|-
CASSRRAEDEQFF
TGCGCCAGCAGCCGTAGAGCCGAGGATGAGCAGTTCTTC
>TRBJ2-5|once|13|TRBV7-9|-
CASEMTEWETQYF
TGTGCCAGCGAGATGACAGAATGGGAGACCCAGTACTTC
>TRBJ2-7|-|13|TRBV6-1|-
CAAQRDGPYEQYF
TGTGCCGCACAAAGGGACGGACCCTACGAGCAGTACTTC
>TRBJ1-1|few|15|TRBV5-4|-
CASSFPGALNTEAFF
TGTGCCAGCAGCTTCCCTGGGGCGCTGAACACTGAAGCTTTCTTT
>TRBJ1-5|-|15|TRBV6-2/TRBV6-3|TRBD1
CASSLRTGTGIPQHF
TGTGCCAGCAGTCTTCGGACAGGTACAGGTATACCCCAGCATTTT
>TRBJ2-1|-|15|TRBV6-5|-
CASSYSPTRLGEQFF
TGTGCCAGCAGTTACTCCCCGACTAGGTTAGGTGAGCAGTTCTTC
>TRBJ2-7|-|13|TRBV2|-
CASAGTSHYEQYF
TGTGCCAGCGCCGGGACGAGTCACTACGAGCAGTACTTC
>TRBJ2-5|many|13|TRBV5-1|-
CASSFGDMETQYF
TGCGCCAGCAGCTTCGGGGATATGGAGACCCAGTACTTC
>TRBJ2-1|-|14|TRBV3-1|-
CASSQEPGSDGQFF
TGTGCCAGCAGCCAAGAACCGGGGTCGGATGGGCAGTTCTTC
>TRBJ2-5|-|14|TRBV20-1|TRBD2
CSAIAGGTQETQYF
TGCAGTGCCATAGCGGGGGGAACGCAAGAGACCCAGTACTTC
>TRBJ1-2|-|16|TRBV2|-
CASSEAWGTSNYGHTF
TGTGCCAGCAGTGAAGCGTGGGGAACCTCTAACTATGGCCACACCTTC
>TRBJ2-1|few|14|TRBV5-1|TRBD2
CASSLGLASNEQFF
TGTGCCAGCAGCTTGGGACTAGCGAGTAATGAGCAGTTCTTC
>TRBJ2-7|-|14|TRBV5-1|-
CASSESAASLEQYF
TGCGCCAGCAGCGAAAGCGCCGCTTCCCTCGAGCAGTACTTC
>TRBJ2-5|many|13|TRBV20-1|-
CSARVPGQETQYF
TGCAGTGCTAGAGTTCCGGGGCAAGAGACCCAGTACTTC
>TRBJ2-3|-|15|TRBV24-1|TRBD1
CATSEGTGGADTQYF
TGTGCCACCAGTGAGGGGACAGGGGGCGCAGATACGCAGTATTTT
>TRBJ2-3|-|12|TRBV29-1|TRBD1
CSVQPQGDTQYF
TGCAGCGTCCAACCACAGGGGGATACGCAGTATTTT
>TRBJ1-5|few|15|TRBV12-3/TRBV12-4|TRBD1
CASSRTGTSNQPQHF
TGTGCCAGCAGCCGGACAGGGACGAGCAATCAGCCCCAGCATTTT
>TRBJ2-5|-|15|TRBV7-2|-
CASSLGTTRAETQYF
TGTGCCAGCAGCTTAGGGACAACGAGGGCAGAGACCCAGTACTTC
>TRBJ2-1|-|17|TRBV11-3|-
CASSLGGWGASGNEQFF
TGTGCCAGCAGCTTGGGTGGCTGGGGTGCCTCTGGGAATGAGCAGTTCTTC
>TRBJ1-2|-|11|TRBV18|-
CASSSDYGYTF
TGTGCCAGCTCATCAGACTATGGCTACACCTTC
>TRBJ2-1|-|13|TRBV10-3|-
CAISAPGHNEQFF
TGTGCCATCAGTGCCCCTGGGCACAATGAGCAGTTCTTC
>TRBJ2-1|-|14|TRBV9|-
CASSWHQTYNEQFF
TGTGCCAGCTCTTGGCACCAAACCTACAATGAGCAGTTCTTC